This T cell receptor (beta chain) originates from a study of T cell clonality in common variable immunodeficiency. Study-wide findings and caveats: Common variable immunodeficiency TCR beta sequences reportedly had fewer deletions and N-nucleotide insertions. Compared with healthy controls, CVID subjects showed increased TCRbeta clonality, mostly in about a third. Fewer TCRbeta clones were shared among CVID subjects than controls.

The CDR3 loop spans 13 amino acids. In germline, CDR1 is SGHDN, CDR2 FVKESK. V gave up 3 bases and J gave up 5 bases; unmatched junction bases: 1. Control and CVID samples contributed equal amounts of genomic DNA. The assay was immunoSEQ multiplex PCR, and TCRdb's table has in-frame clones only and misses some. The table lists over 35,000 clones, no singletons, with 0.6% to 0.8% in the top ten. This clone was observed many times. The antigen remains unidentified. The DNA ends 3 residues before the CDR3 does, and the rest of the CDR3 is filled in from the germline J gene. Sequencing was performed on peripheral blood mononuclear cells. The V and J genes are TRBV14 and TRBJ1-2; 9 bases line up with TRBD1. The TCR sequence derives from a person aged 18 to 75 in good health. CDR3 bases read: TGTGCCAGCAGCCATGGGACAGGGTATGGC. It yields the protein CASSHGTGYG. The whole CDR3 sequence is CASSHGTGYGYTF.